This T cell receptor beta chain was found in a study of early T cells in non-severe SARS-CoV-2 infection listed by TCRdb under 2021. For context, the study as a whole: Because TCR sequencing relied on bulk RNA taken from unsorted whole blood, pairing of alpha and beta chains was not possible.

The library was generated by 5' RACE. Sequencing was carried out with a NextSeq 500. In the TCR library protocol, unique molecular identifiers were attached to individual cDNA molecules to correct for PCR bias and sequencing error. TCR alpha and beta chains were both sequenced, and the abundances of alpha and beta sequences in each sample were closely correlated with each other. On the authors' methods: V gene, J gene and CDR3 annotation of TCR sequences was performed with Decombinator V4. TCRs were defined as expanded if a significant change between any two time points was detected under a Poisson model with p below 0.0001. TCR abundances were normalised to the total number of TCRs sequenced in each sample and reported as counts per million. TRAV1-2 paired with TRAJ12, TRAJ20 or TRAJ33 defined MAIT TCRs, while TRAV10 paired with TRAJ18 defined iNKT TCRs. VDJdb, accessed on 1 November 2021, was searched for TCRs annotated for CMV, EBV and SARS-CoV-2, and TCRs annotated for more than one antigen were excluded. The public reads were reanalyzed by TCRdb: fastp trimming at Q25, MiXCR alignment, in-frame beta chains only. Each CDR3 protein gets just one entry, which takes the most common genes and DNA from the rows behind it. TCRdb's processing, not the study's, gives the V and J calls here. This sample comprises 25,000 to 35,000 distinct CDR3 sequences, roughly 4.5% of them detected only once. The ten biggest clones cover 4.5% to 7% of the sample.

This clonotype has just a few counts. Its cognate antigen has yet to be identified. Qualities for individual bases were not recorded, and no much larger clone is one base off. Spanning cysteine to phenylalanine, the CDR3 consists of 14 amino acids. Of all the DNA, just the CDR3 is kept, 42 bases in frame from base 1. V is clipped by 7 bases and J by 1 base, and the sequence between their germline boundaries is 13 bases long. CDR1 and CDR2 (LNHDA, SQIVND) derive from the germline V gene (reference sequence). What the research found in general, with its limitations: VDJdb matching was skewed toward anti-spike CD8 responses and likely underestimated virus-specific expansions by missing private and CD4 specificities.

This was a case-control study nested in a cohort of healthcare workers in London, UK, who had nasopharyngeal swab PCR tests and blood samples taken every week. Between 23 and 31 March 2020, the week of the UK lockdown, healthcare workers were enrolled and then followed up weekly for as long as 16 weeks. This sequence uses TRBV19 and TRBJ1-1; the best D guess is TRBD1, with 6 bases matching. This material consisted of whole blood, taken at baseline. The source of this sequence is an adult who was a healthcare worker with PCR-confirmed SARS-CoV-2 infection or an uninfected control (not recorded which). The nucleotides read TGTGCCAGTACGCCCGACAGGAGGAACACTGAAGCTTTCTTT. Its protein is CASTPDRRNTEAFF.